These 27 T cell receptor beta chains share one sample of origin, sequenced in a study of T cells after yellow fever vaccination (dated by TCRdb to between 2018 and 2021). The library was obtained by 5' RACE. TCRdb records Illumina NovaSeq 6000 as the sequencer. TCRdb ran its own pipeline on the public reads, namely fastp trimming at Q25 and MiXCR clone calling, and kept in-frame beta chains. Here each entry gathers all rows of one CDR3 protein and keeps the most common genes and DNA. Across this sample there are some 150,000 distinct CDR3 sequences, with more than 9.5% seen only once. Around 34% of the sample belongs to the ten largest clones. The meaning of the sample's treatment or condition label: live attenuated yellow fever vaccine strain. This specimen was CD8+ T cells sorted from PBMCs, taken 15 days after the yellow fever booster vaccination. Receptor source: a man aged 18 to 30 who received the YFV17D yellow fever vaccine.

This clonotype was observed a few times. V usage is TRBV27 and J usage is TRBJ2-5; D ambiguous. CDR3 length: 13 amino acids. V lost 5 bases and J lost 5, with 12 bases in between. Germline loops: CDR1 MNHEY, CDR2 SMNVEV (reference sequence). The CDR3, as DNA: TGTGCCAGCAGTCCTACGTTCGTCGAGACCCAGTACTTC. Its translation: CASSPTFVETQYF.

This clonotype was detected only a few times. CDR3 loop: CAGLRGRGGDTGELFF. The CDR3 DNA sequence: TGTGCCGGCCTTAGGGGCCGGGGGGGAGACACCGGGGAGCTGTTTTTT. The gene calls are TRBV19 and TRBJ2-2, with 8 bases fitting TRBD2. V lost 11 bases to trimming and J lost 3 bases; unmatched junction nucleotides: 14. Per germline, CDR1 LNHDA and CDR2 SQIVND (reference sequence). The CDR3 extends over 16 amino acids.

This clonotype was detected ten times or more. The J gene is TRBJ2-2, the V gene TRBV25-1; D call uncertain. V lost 0 bases and J lost 4, with 9 bases in between. The germline CDR1 and CDR2 sequences are MGHDK and SYGVNS. This CDR3 spans 15 amino acids. The CDR3 sequence: CASSEYHGPTGELFF. DNA for the CDR3: TGTGCCAGCAGTGAATATCATGGCCCCACCGGGGAGCTGTTTTTT.

This chain uses TRBV4-1 with TRBJ1-1; D gene uncertain. Germline V gene lookup returns CDR1 MGHRA and CDR2 YSYEKL. The CDR3 is made up of 14 amino acids. Trimming removed 6 bases from V and 4 bases from J, with 15 bases in between. The CDR3 nucleotides read TGCGCCAGCAGTCCCCGGGGTCCGGGCACTGAAGCTTTCTTT. Translated, it gives CASSPRGPGTEAFF.

The chain uses TRBV4-2 and TRBJ1-3; D unresolved. The length of the CDR3 is 16 residues. V was cut by 5 bases and J by 8 bases, with 22 bases left in between. CDR1 and CDR2 from the germline V gene are LGHNA and YNFKEQ. CDR3 nucleotide sequence: TGTGCCAGCAGCTCGACGATTGGGGAGAGCGCCTACACCATATATTTT. This encodes CASSSTIGESAYTIYF.

This clonotype was picked up many times. The chain has TRBV4-1 and TRBJ2-3; D gene unclear. Looked up from germline, CDR1 is MGHRA and CDR2 is YSYEKL. The CDR3 sequence is 16 residues long. Deletions cut 0 bases from V and 1 base from J, with 11 bases between. The CDR3 DNA sequence: TGCGCCAGCAGCCAAGAGGGAAGGACCCGCACAGATACGCAGTATTTT. It is translated as CASSQEGRTRTDTQYF.

This clonotype was found many times. V and J are TRBV7-9 and TRBJ2-7; D remains ambiguous. Looked up from germline, CDR1 is SEHNR and CDR2 is FQNEAQ (reference sequence). Trimming cost V 4 bases and J 3 bases, with 16 bases left between them. The CDR3 extends over 15 amino acids. The CDR3: CASSSARARFYEQYF. CDR3 coding DNA: TGTGCCAGCAGCTCTGCCCGGGCGCGATTCTACGAGCAGTACTTC.

The chain's CDR3 is CATSRGPLTGIWPTEAFF. The DNA of the CDR3 is TGTGCCACCAGCAGAGGCCCCTTGACAGGGATATGGCCCACTGAAGCTTTCTTT. The chain has TRBV15 and TRBJ1-1; 7 bases map to TRBD1. The V segment lost 1 base and the J segment 4 bases; nucleotides outside the gene matches: 15. The CDR3 totals 18 residues. Per the germline V gene, CDR1 is LNHNV and CDR2 is YYDKDF (reference sequence).

This clonotype was seen a handful of times. CDR3 bases: TGTGCCAGTAGCCTGGGACTTCCCTACGAGCAGTACGTC. This sequence encodes CASSLGLPYEQYV. The chain links TRBV19 to TRBJ2-7, with D possibly TRBD2 on 6 matching bases. Germline CDR1 is LNHDA and CDR2 is SQIVND (reference sequence). CDR3 length equals 13 residues. Deletions cut 6 bases from V and 2 bases from J, with 11 bases between.

This clonotype was seen a handful of times. This chain uses TRBV4-1 with TRBJ2-7, with D perhaps TRBD1 (6 bases). V was trimmed by 3 bases and J by 4 bases, leaving 10 bases between them. Germline CDR1 reads MGHRA; CDR2 reads YSYEKL. The length of the CDR3 is 13 residues. In DNA form, the CDR3 reads TGCGCCAGCAGCCAGAGACAGGATTACGAGCAGTACGTC. Its protein is CASSQRQDYEQYV.

The chain couples TRBV6-2 or TRBV6-3 to TRBJ2-7; D is tentatively TRBD1 or TRBD2 (5 bases each). The CDR3 sequence is 12 residues long. V dropped 8 bases and J dropped 3 bases, with 11 bases sitting between them. CDR1 and CDR2 from the germline V gene are MNHEY and SVGEGT. The CDR3 DNA sequence: TGTGCCAGCGGGACCTCAGGCTACGAGCAGTACGTC. Its translation is CASGTSGYEQYV.

This clonotype was seen only a few times. The chain is built from TRBV2 and TRBJ2-7, with 8 nucleotides matching TRBD1. J gave up 6 bases and V 6 bases, and 7 bases lay outside the gene matches. Per the germline V gene, CDR1 is SNHLY and CDR2 is FYNNEI. The CDR3 runs to 13 residues. The CDR3 sequence: CASRPGTGSEQYF. The DNA of the CDR3 is TGTGCCAGCAGGCCCGGGACAGGAAGCGAGCAGTACTTC.

The chain has TRBV15 and TRBJ2-6; the D is unclear. Trimming took off 5 bases at V and 4 bases at J, with 12 bases between the two ends. Germline assignment: CDR1 LNHNV and CDR2 YYDKDF (reference sequence). The CDR3 has 15 amino acids. The CDR3 sequence is CATSPSRSGANVLTF. The CDR3 nucleotides read TGTGCCACCAGCCCTTCACGCTCCGGGGCCAACGTCCTGACTTTC.

This clonotype was found many times. The chain uses TRBV29-1 and TRBJ2-1; 10 bases are shared with TRBD2. Trimming at V came to 6 bases and at J to 5 bases, leaving 7 bases not matched to a gene. The CDR3 has 14 amino acids. The germline V gene encodes CDR1 SQVTM and CDR2 ANQGSEA. CDR3 sequence: CSVGRTSGHNEQFF. CDR3 nucleotides: TGCAGCGTCGGCCGGACTAGCGGTCACAATGAGCAGTTCTTC.

The chain combines TRBV20-1 with TRBJ2-1; D remains ambiguous. The CDR3 consists of 11 residues. V was cut by 0 bases and J by 10 bases, with 7 bases left in between. Per germline, CDR1 DFQATT and CDR2 SNEGSKA (reference sequence). For the CDR3, the DNA is TGCAGTGCTAGAGATCTTGAGGAGCAGTTCTTC. It is translated as CSARDLEEQFF.

This clonotype was counted between two and nine times. The chain uses TRBV12-3 or TRBV12-4 and TRBJ1-2; TRBD1 might be the D (5 bases). Deletions cut 3 bases from V and 6 bases from J, with 8 bases between. CDR3 length: 12 amino acids. DNA for the CDR3: TGTGCCAGCAGTTTTGAGGGGAATGGCTACACCTTC. Residues: CASSFEGNGYTF.

This clonotype showed up just a few times. This chain uses TRBV29-1 with TRBJ2-2; 7 bases agree with TRBD1. The germline gives CDR1 SQVTM, CDR2 ANQGSEA. Trimming removed 1 base from V and 0 bases from J; junction bases left unmatched: 8. The CDR3 consists of 17 residues. The CDR3 protein is CSVEGTGTETNTGELFF. CDR3 nucleotides: TGCAGCGTTGAAGGGACGGGGACAGAAACGAACACCGGGGAGCTGTTTTTT.

This clonotype was seen a handful of times. The V gene is TRBV7-9, the J gene TRBJ1-2; D unresolved. The V gene lost 2 bases and the J gene lost 7 bases, with 14 bases spanning the gap. The CDR3 has 14 amino acids. The germline gives CDR1 SEHNR, CDR2 FQNEAQ (reference sequence). The CDR3 here is CASSLYQEVFGYTF. DNA of the CDR3: TGTGCCAGCAGCTTATATCAAGAGGTTTTTGGCTACACCTTC.

The rearrangement joins TRBV6-1 to TRBJ2-3; D ambiguous. CDR3 size: 13 residues. V lost 2 bases and J 6 bases, leaving 9 bases between the germline ends. Germline lookup yields CDR1 MNHNS and CDR2 SASEGT. The CDR3 loop is CASSEIQRDTQYF. The CDR3 nucleotides are TGTGCCAGCAGTGAAATTCAGAGGGATACGCAGTATTTT.

J is TRBJ2-5 and V is TRBV6-2 or TRBV6-3, with 8 positions matching TRBD2. V shed 4 bases, J shed 7 bases, and the junction held 5 bases outside the gene matches. The CDR3 is made up of 13 amino acids. The germline gives CDR1 MNHEY, CDR2 SVGEGT. The CDR3 protein is CASSLSSGRTQYF. CDR3 in DNA: TGTGCCAGCAGTTTGTCTAGCGGGCGGACCCAGTACTTC.

This clonotype was seen more than once but under ten times. V and J are TRBV7-8 and TRBJ1-5, with TRBD1 matching over 7 bases. Germline V gene lookup returns CDR1 SGHVS and CDR2 FQNEAQ. The CDR3 covers 15 residues. Trimming cost V 6 bases and J 5 bases; bases outside gene matches: 10. CDR3 amino acids: CASRKDRRVDQPQHF. In DNA, the CDR3 is TGTGCCAGCAGGAAGGACAGGAGGGTTGATCAGCCCCAGCATTTT.

V gene TRBV7-9 combines with J gene TRBJ2-1; TRBD1 agrees at 8 bases. This CDR3 has 15 residues. Germline assignment: CDR1 SEHNR and CDR2 FQNEAQ (reference sequence). J was trimmed by 8 bases and V by 3 bases; bases with no gene match: 9. The CDR3 DNA reads TGTGCCAGCAGCTTCCAGGGGGCGTTTAGCGATGAGCAGTTCTTC. Its protein is CASSFQGAFSDEQFF.

The V gene is TRBV7-9, the J gene TRBJ2-1, with TRBD2 matching over 11 bases. The CDR3 totals 16 residues. CDR1 is SEHNR, CDR2 FQNEAQ, per germline (reference sequence). The V segment lost 5 bases and the J segment 10 bases; nucleotides outside the gene matches: 13. Written as DNA, the CDR3 is TGTGCCAGCAGCCCGCCGGGACTAGCGGTCCTCGGGGAGCAGTTCTTC. Translation: CASSPPGLAVLGEQFF.

This chain uses TRBV7-9 with TRBJ1-4, with 7 bases lining up with TRBD1. The CDR3 sequence is 17 residues long. Looked up from germline, CDR1 is SEHNR and CDR2 is FQNEAQ (reference sequence). V lost 2 bases and J lost 0; bases outside the gene matches: 6. The CDR3 protein is CASSLRGGAPTNEKLFF. The DNA of the CDR3 is TGTGCCAGCAGCTTAAGAGGGGGCGCCCCAACTAATGAAAAACTGTTTTTT.

This chain connects TRBV6-1 to TRBJ2-7; 7 nucleotides align to TRBD1. From germline, CDR1 is MNHNS and CDR2 SASEGT. V was clipped by 6 bases and J by 2 bases; unmatched bases: 7. The CDR3 runs to 14 residues. The CDR3 loop is CASRQRQGTYEQYV. The CDR3 DNA follows: TGTGCCAGCAGACAAAGACAGGGAACCTACGAGCAGTACGTC.

The chain joins TRBV10-1 to TRBJ2-3, with 13 bases aligning to TRBD2. This CDR3 spans 18 amino acids. V was clipped by 9 bases and J by 0 bases; unmatched bases: 12. Germline CDR1 reads WNHNN; CDR2 reads SYGVQD (reference sequence). As DNA, the CDR3 is TGCGCCAGTCCGACTAGCGGGGGGCCGATCGTTAGCACAGATACGCAGTATTTT. Protein sequence: CASPTSGGPIVSTDTQYF.

This clonotype was observed a few times. The chain has TRBV7-9 and TRBJ1-1; weak D call: TRBD1 (6 bases). This CDR3 region has 14 residues. V was shortened by 5 bases and J by 6 bases, with 16 bases between the two germline ends. The germline CDR1 and CDR2 sequences are SEHNR and FQNEAQ (reference sequence). CDR3 nucleotides: TGTGCCAGCAGCCCGGAGACAGGTTTCGCTGAAGCTTTCTTT. It encodes CASSPETGFAEAFF.